This T cell receptor (beta chain) was found in a study of blood T cell repertoires in COVID-19 (dated by TCRdb to about 2020). Background for the entire study: Samples covering the acute and convalescent phases of COVID-19 were provided by collaborators in the United States, Italy and Spain. The prospective study material was composed of cDNA or gDNA derived from T cells, B-cell-depleted T cells, or PBMCs. Deeply sampled blood TCRbeta repertoires from subjects exposed to, actively infected with, or recovered from COVID-19 were included in the dataset. The repertoires were released in a freely available public database intended as a resource for research on the immune response to SARS-CoV-2. Samples were obtained from the ongoing ImmuneRACE study (first 160 participants) and from 1,254 subjects provided by 6 global collaborators. Nearly every sample came with metadata listing a de-identified subject ID, COVID-19 status, age in years and sex. Where available, HLA class I and class II types were obtained from metadata supplied by the sample provider rather than from assay-based typing.

The CDR3 starts with the cysteine, ends with the phenylalanine, and has 15 residues. CDR3 DNA is the only sequence kept; it has 45 bases, read in frame from the first base. V sheds 0 bases and J sheds 8 bases, leaving 17 bases between their ends. The CDR1 and CDR2 encoded by the germline V gene (reference sequence) are SGHNT and YYREEE. Overall results and qualifications from the work: The quantity of clinical and demographic metadata differed by source and by participant and was supplied without curation.

Notes on this clone: Its specific antigen is unknown. No clone much larger than this one lies a single base away; base qualities are absent.

Whole blood was collected in K2EDTA tubes by collaborating institutions according to the institutions' own protocols. For TCRbeta analysis, collaborator samples were shipped as frozen whole blood, as isolated PBMCs, or as DNA extracted from either sample type. TCRbeta CDR3 regions were amplified from genomic DNA using the immunoSEQ Assay, a bias-controlled multiplex PCR. In the source study's methods: The number of nucleated cells in each sample was estimated by amplification of reference gene primers within the assay. To quantify the absolute abundance of each unique TCRbeta CDR3 rearrangement, sequence reads were collapsed and filtered. Productive Simpson clonality was computed per sample as the square root of Simpson's diversity index over productive rearrangements. This immuneACCESS table, as held by TCRdb, lists in-frame sequences with V and J called but not all clones. Of the missing ones, under half trace to an unresolved V gene in checked studies; the others have no known cause. V and J calls and clone size are as listed in that table; D and trimming were resolved from the DNA. Counted in this sample were about 74,000 clones; around 78% of them appeared once. Together, the top ten hold 15% to 17% of the sample.

The origin of this receptor is a human donor in a cohort sampled during active COVID-19. The rearranged segments are TRBV5-4 and TRBJ2-5; TRBD1 is possibly the D segment (5 matching bases). The sequenced sample was peripheral blood. The sequence in DNA is TGTGCCAGCAGCTTGGAGCATAGTGGTAGGGGCACCCAGTACTTC. The translation is CASSLEHSGRGTQYF. The entire variable domain, with the stretches around the CDR3 drawn from the reference TRBV5-4 and TRBJ2-5 proteins, is ETGVTQSPTHLIKTRGQQVTLRCSSQSGHNTVSWYQQALGQGPQFIFQYYREEENGRGNFPPRFSGLQFPNYSSELNVNALELDDSALYLCASSLEHSGRGTQYFGPGTRLLVL.